The next 19 T cell receptor beta chains were all read from a single sample in a study of long-term antiretroviral therapy in people with HIV. The immunoSEQ assay was v3.0, run at survey level. The assay was immunoSEQ multiplex PCR, and TCRdb's table has in-frame clones only and misses some. The sample lists 42,000 or so clones; 80% to 90% were seen once. The sample here was unsorted PBMCs, taken 1.2 years after starting antiretroviral therapy. These receptors were taken from a woman aged 50 to 60 with HIV.

The chain's CDR3 is CASTKGLAFSETQYF. CDR3 bases: TGTGCCAGCACAAAGGGACTAGCCTTTAGCGAGACCCAGTACTTC. The rearrangement uses TRBV6-1 and TRBJ2-5; 9 bases map to TRBD2. CDR1 MNHNS and CDR2 SASEGT come from the germline V gene. This CDR3 contains 15 residues. With V trimmed by 7 bases and J by 5 bases, 11 bases remained unmatched.

The chain uses TRBV6-1 and TRBJ1-5, with 12 bases fitting TRBD1. The trim removed 4 bases at V and 5 bases at J, leaving 6 bases unmatched. The length of the CDR3 is 16 residues. Germline values: CDR1 MNHNS, CDR2 SASEGT. The chain's CDR3 is CASSGGTGGGDQPQHF. The CDR3, as DNA: TGTGCCAGCAGTGGGGGGACAGGGGGCGGCGATCAGCCCCAGCATTTT.

V usage is TRBV4-2 and J usage is TRBJ2-1; 13 positions match TRBD2. J gave up 13 bases and V 0 bases, and 6 bases lay outside the gene matches. The CDR3 totals 15 residues. Germline V gene sequence: CDR1 LGHNA, CDR2 YNFKEQ. CDR3 coding DNA: TGTGCCAGCAGCCAAGAAGTTACTAGCGGGGGGGTACAGTTCTTC. Residues: CASSQEVTSGGVQFF.

The chain employs TRBV11-1 and TRBJ1-1; D gene ambiguous. CDR1 is SGHAT and CDR2 is FQDESV in the germline V gene (reference sequence). The CDR3 extends over 11 amino acids. V was cut by 1 base and J by 8 bases, with 5 bases left in between. CDR3 nucleotide sequence: TGTGCCAGCAGCTTAGGGATCGAAGCTTTCTTT. This gives the protein CASSLGIEAFF.

This chain links TRBV7-9 with TRBJ2-2; 7 nucleotides agree with TRBD1. V trimming: 4 bases; J trimming: 3 bases; junction bases outside the gene matches: 8. The V gene's germline CDR1 is SEHNR and CDR2 FQNEAQ (reference sequence). This CDR3 is built from 16 residues. CDR3 sequence: CASSSDRVEDTGELFF. CDR3 nucleotides: TGTGCCAGCAGCTCAGACAGGGTAGAGGACACCGGGGAGCTGTTTTTT.

V is TRBV10-3 and J is TRBJ2-6, with TRBD2 as a possible D gene (5 bases). With 8 bases removed from V and 2 bases from J, the gap between germline ends came to 16 bases. CDR3 size: 16 residues. CDR1 is ENHRY, CDR2 SYGVKD, per germline. The CDR3 nucleotides read TGTGCCATCGCGGCGGTAAGCGGAGCTGGGGCCAACGTCCTGACTTTC. This translates into CAIAAVSGAGANVLTF.

This clone was detected a few times. The chain couples TRBV6-5 to TRBJ1-2; TRBD1 agrees at 7 bases. From germline, CDR1 is MNHEY and CDR2 SVGAGI. The ends lost 5 bases at V and 4 bases at J; junction bases unmatched: 10. The length of the CDR3 is 15 residues. This CDR3 is CASSVEGAPPYGYTF. In nucleotides, the CDR3 is TGTGCCAGCAGTGTTGAGGGGGCGCCCCCCTATGGCTACACCTTC.

The V and J genes are TRBV19 and TRBJ1-2, with 8 bases aligning to TRBD1. The CDR3 is 14 residues long. With V trimmed by 6 bases and J by 6 bases, 9 bases remained unmatched. The V gene's germline CDR1 is LNHDA and CDR2 SQIVND (reference sequence). The CDR3 region has the DNA TGTGCCAGTAGCCGGACAGGGAGAGGGGATGGCTACACCTTC. As protein: CASSRTGRGDGYTF.

The V and J genes are TRBV7-2 and TRBJ1-2, with a tentative D call TRBD1 (6 bases). From germline, CDR1 is SGHTA and CDR2 FQGNSA. Trimming shortened V by 5 bases and J by 4 bases, and 14 bases separated the two germline ends. This CDR3 comprises 14 residues. The CDR3 spells CASSHRQGRYGYTF. For the CDR3, the DNA is TGTGCCAGCAGCCATCGTCAGGGGCGCTATGGCTACACCTTC.

The chain combines TRBV11-2 with TRBJ1-4; 7 nucleotides line up with TRBD1. CDR1 is SGHAT and CDR2 is FQNNGV in the germline V gene. V was clipped by 8 bases and J by 5 bases; unmatched bases: 8. The CDR3 consists of 14 residues. CDR3 nucleotide sequence: TGTGCCAGCCGGAGACAGGGTGTGAATGAAAAACTGTTTTTT. Its protein product is CASRRQGVNEKLFF. Full variable domain (remainder filled in from reference TRBV11-2 and TRBJ1-4): EAGVAQSPRYKIIEKRQSVAFWCNPISGHATLYWYQQILGQGPKLLIQFQNNGVVDDSQLPKDRFSAERLKGVDSTLKIQPAKLEDSAVYLCASRRQGVNEKLFFGSGTQLSVL.

The chain combines TRBV4-2 with TRBJ1-1, with unresolved D. The CDR3 spans 14 residues. Germline V gene lookup returns CDR1 LGHNA and CDR2 YNFKEQ. V was shortened by 0 bases and J by 3 bases, with 8 bases between the two germline ends. CDR3 in DNA: TGTGCCAGCAGCCAAGATGAGAGAGACACTGAAGCTTTCTTT. Its translation: CASSQDERDTEAFF.

The J gene is TRBJ1-1, the V gene TRBV7-2, with 8 bases aligning to TRBD1. Germline V gene data show CDR1 as SGHTA and CDR2 as FQGNSA. The trim removed 5 bases at V and 0 bases at J, leaving 5 bases unmatched. CDR3 size: 15 residues. The CDR3 loop is CASSGRQGMNTEAFF. The CDR3 nucleotides are TGTGCCAGCAGCGGACGACAGGGGATGAACACTGAAGCTTTCTTT.

CDR3: CASTDSSNTEAFF. The DNA of the CDR3 is TGTGCCAGCACGGACAGCTCGAACACTGAAGCTTTCTTT. V is TRBV2 and J is TRBJ1-1; weak D call: TRBD1 (6 bases). Germline CDR1 SNHLY, CDR2 FYNNEI. CDR3 length: 13 amino acids. V lost 7 bases and J 1 base, leaving 10 bases between the germline ends. The full variable domain, its missing parts supplied by reference TRBV2 and TRBJ1-1, is EPEVTQTPSHQVTQMGQEVILRCVPISNHLYFYWYRQILGQKVEFLVSFYNNEISEKSEIFDDQFSVERPDGSNFTLKIRSTKLEDSAMYFCASTDSSNTEAFFGQGTRLTVV.

The rearrangement links TRBV7-9 to TRBJ2-1; possibly TRBD1 for D (5 bases). Germline CDR1 and CDR2: SEHNR and FQNEAQ (reference sequence). This CDR3 is built from 17 residues. Between the trimmed V and J ends, which lost 2 bases and 4 bases, there was a span of 18 bases. The CDR3: CASSLRGRHSLYNEQFF. The CDR3 DNA follows: TGTGCCAGCAGCTTAAGGGGTAGGCATAGCTTGTACAATGAGCAGTTCTTC. Looking up the rest from reference TRBV7-9 and TRBJ2-1 gives the full variable domain: DTGVSQNPRHKITKRGQNVTFRCDPISEHNRLYWYRQTLGQGPEFLTYFQNEAQLEKSRLLSDRFSAERPKGSFSTLEIQRTEQGDSAMYLCASSLRGRHSLYNEQFFGPGTRLTVL.

CDR3 nucleotides: TGCAGCGTTGAGGGACTAGCGGATTACAATGAGCAGTTCTTC. Translating gives CSVEGLADYNEQFF. The gene calls are TRBV29-1 and TRBJ2-1; TRBD2 matches at 11 bases. This CDR3 has 14 residues. Germline CDR1 reads SQVTM; CDR2 reads ANQGSEA. The V segment lost 3 bases and the J segment 4 bases; nucleotides outside the gene matches: 2.

The rearrangement links TRBV7-3 to TRBJ2-1; perhaps D is TRBD1 or TRBD2 (5 bases each). The CDR3 totals 17 residues. Trimming removed 5 bases at V and 5 bases at J, with 22 bases between. Germline lookup yields CDR1 SGHTA and CDR2 FQGTGA. CDR3 protein: CASSPNPGGTSNNEQFF. Written as DNA, the CDR3 is TGTGCCAGCAGCCCGAACCCGGGTGGGACGAGTAACAATGAGCAGTTCTTC.

The chain employs TRBV4-3 and TRBJ2-7; 8 bases line up with TRBD2. J was trimmed by 1 base and V by 0 bases; bases with no gene match: 5. The CDR3 totals 16 residues. The V gene's germline CDR1 is LGHNA and CDR2 YSLEER. The DNA of the CDR3 is TGCGCCAGCAGCCAAGATTTGTCTAGCGGGTCCTACGAGCAGTACTTC. Translated: CASSQDLSSGSYEQYF.

The V call is TRBV19, the J call TRBJ1-1, with a weak D call TRBD1 (5 bases). Germline CDR1 is LNHDA and CDR2 is SQIVND (reference sequence). V was clipped by 3 bases and J by 1 base, with 6 bases between them. The CDR3 is made up of 13 amino acids. This chain's CDR3 is CASSIGGNTEAFF. CDR3 in DNA: TGTGCCAGTAGTATCGGGGGGAACACTGAAGCTTTCTTT.

The V call is TRBV27, the J call TRBJ2-7, with D uncertain. In germline, CDR1 is MNHEY, CDR2 SMNVEV (reference sequence). The CDR3 runs 15 residues. The germline V and J ends were trimmed by 2 bases and 8 bases, with 19 bases remaining between them. CDR3 sequence (DNA): TGTGCCAGCAGTTTAAGGACCGGACCCGGGTACAAGCAGTACTTC. Translated: CASSLRTGPGYKQYF.